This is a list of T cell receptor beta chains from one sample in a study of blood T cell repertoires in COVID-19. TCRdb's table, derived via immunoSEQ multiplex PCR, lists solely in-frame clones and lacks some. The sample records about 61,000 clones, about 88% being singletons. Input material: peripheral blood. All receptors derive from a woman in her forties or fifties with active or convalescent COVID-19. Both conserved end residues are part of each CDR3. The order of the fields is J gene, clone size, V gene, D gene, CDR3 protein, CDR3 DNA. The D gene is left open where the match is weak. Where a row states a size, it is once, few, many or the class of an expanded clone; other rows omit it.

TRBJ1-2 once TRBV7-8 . CASSDRTGYGYTF TGTGCCAGCAGCGACCGAACAGGATACGGCTACACCTTC
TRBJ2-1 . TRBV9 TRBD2 CASSAEGGSGYNEQFF TGTGCCAGCAGCGCGGAAGGCGGGAGTGGCTACAATGAGCAGTTCTTC
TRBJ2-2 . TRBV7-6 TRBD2 CASSPTEPSGAYRGTGELFF TGTGCCAGCAGCCCCACCGAACCTAGCGGGGCTTACAGGGGCACCGGGGAGCTGTTTTTT
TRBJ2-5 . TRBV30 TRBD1 CAWSAGTGWLETQYF TGTGCCTGGAGTGCGGGGACAGGGTGGCTAGAGACCCAGTACTTC
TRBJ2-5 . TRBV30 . CAWSMGPPQTQYF TGTGCCTGGAGTATGGGCCCGCCACAGACCCAGTACTTC
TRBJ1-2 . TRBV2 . CASSDGSGIYGYTF TGTGCCAGCAGTGATGGCAGCGGAATTTATGGCTACACCTTC
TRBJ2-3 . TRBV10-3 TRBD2 CAISPGLAWTDTQYF TGTGCCATCAGTCCTGGACTAGCGTGGACAGATACGCAGTATTTT
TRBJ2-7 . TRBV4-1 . CASSQGLHNWGVPDEQYF TGCGCCAGCAGCCAAGGGTTGCACAATTGGGGGGTCCCCGACGAGCAGTACTTC
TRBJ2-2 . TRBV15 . CATSQEGLTGELFF TGTGCCACCAGCCAGGAGGGCCTCACCGGGGAGCTGTTTTTT
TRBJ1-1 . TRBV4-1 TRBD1 CASSRSWGQAGNTEAFF TGCGCCAGCAGCCGTAGTTGGGGACAGGCTGGGAACACTGAAGCTTTCTTT
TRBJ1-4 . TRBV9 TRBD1 CASSAGTGVWEKLFF TGTGCCAGCAGCGCTGGGACAGGGGTTTGGGAAAAACTGTTTTTT